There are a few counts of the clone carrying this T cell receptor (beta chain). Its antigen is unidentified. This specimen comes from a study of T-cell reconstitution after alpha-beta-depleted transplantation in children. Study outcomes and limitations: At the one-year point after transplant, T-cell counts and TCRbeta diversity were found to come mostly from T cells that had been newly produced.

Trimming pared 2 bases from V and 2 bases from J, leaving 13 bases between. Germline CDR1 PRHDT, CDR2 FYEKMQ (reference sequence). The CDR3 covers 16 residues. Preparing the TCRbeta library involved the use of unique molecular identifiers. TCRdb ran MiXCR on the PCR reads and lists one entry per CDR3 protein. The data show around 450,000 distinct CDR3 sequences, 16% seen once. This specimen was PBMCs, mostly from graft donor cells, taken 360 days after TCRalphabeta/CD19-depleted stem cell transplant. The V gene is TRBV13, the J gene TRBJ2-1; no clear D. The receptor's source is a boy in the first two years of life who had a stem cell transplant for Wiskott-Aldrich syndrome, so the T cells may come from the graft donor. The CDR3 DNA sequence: TGTGCCAGCAGCTTATTCTTGGACCCCGCCTACAATGAGCAGTTCTTC. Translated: CASSLFLDPAYNEQFF. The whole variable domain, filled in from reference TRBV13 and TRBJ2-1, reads AAGVIQSPRHLIKEKRETATLKCYPIPRHDTVYWYQQGPGQDPQFLISFYEKMQSDKGSIPDRFSAQQFSDYHSELNMSSLELGDSALYFCASSLFLDPAYNEQFFGPGTRLTVL.